This T cell receptor (beta chain) was found in a study of T cell responses to AZD1222 COVID-19 vaccine. This clone was observed a single time. Its specificity is not known. Both about-4-week and about-12-week second-dose recipients were combined. Study results and caveats: Spike-specific TCR breadth and depth were elevated following two AZD1222 doses.

Here immunoSEQ multiplex PCR was the method, and the copy in TCRdb shows in-frame clones only, minus some. The sample comprises 100,000 to 130,000 clones, over 80% of which are singletons, and approximately 9.3% rests with the top ten. From germline, CDR1 is WNHNN and CDR2 SYGVQD (reference sequence). CDR3 length: 14 residues. The V segment lost 7 bases and the J segment 2 bases; nucleotides outside the gene matches: 7. The origin of this receptor is an adult who received the AZD1222 COVID-19 vaccine. The rearrangement links TRBV10-1 to TRBJ2-7; 8 bases align to TRBD1. Sequenced material: peripheral blood, taken 28 days after the second AZD1222 dose. CDR3 protein: CASIKTGQAYEQYF. CDR3 nucleotides: TGCGCCAGCATAAAGACGGGACAGGCCTACGAGCAGTACTTC.